The 5 T cell receptor beta chains in this list originate from one sample, sequenced in a study of cytomegalovirus exposure and HLA in healthy donors. The PCR employed 60 Vbeta primers together with 13 Jbeta primers. The assay was immunoSEQ multiplex PCR, and TCRdb's table has in-frame clones only and misses some. The table shows about 190,000 clones, with more than 70% occurring only once. The material sequenced was PBMCs. These receptors were obtained from a man aged 30 to 39 in good health and CMV-seropositive.

This chain connects TRBV27 to TRBJ1-5; TRBD1 matches at 12 bases. The CDR3 consists of 15 residues. The V segment lost 5 bases and the J segment 6 bases; nucleotides outside the gene matches: 5. Per germline, CDR1 MNHEY and CDR2 SMNVEV (reference sequence). The CDR3 region is CASSPGTGGFQPQHF. For the CDR3, the DNA is TGTGCCAGCAGTCCCGGGACAGGGGGCTTTCAGCCCCAGCATTTT.

The chain has TRBV6-6 and TRBJ2-1; 7 bases match TRBD2. CDR3 length: 16 residues. Unmatched junction bases numbered 2, after V lost 0 bases and J lost 0 bases. Germline CDR1 reads MNHNY; CDR2 reads SVGAGI (reference sequence). CDR3 coding DNA: TGTGCCAGCAGTTACTCAGGACTAGACTCCTACAATGAGCAGTTCTTC. Translation gives CASSYSGLDSYNEQFF.

This chain uses TRBV27 with TRBJ2-5; perhaps TRBD1 as D (6 bases). The J call is doubtful: the DNA matches TRBJ2-7 better. Germline V gene data show CDR1 as MNHEY and CDR2 as SMNVEV (reference sequence). The CDR3 contains 12 residues. CDR3 sequence reads: CASSWDMGEQYF. CDR3 DNA: TGTGCCAGCAGTTGGGACATGGGCGAGCAGTACTTC.

This clone was counted between two and nine times. The chain combines TRBV27 with TRBJ1-2, with D perhaps matching TRBD1 (5 bases). There are 12 residues in the CDR3. Germline lookup yields CDR1 MNHEY and CDR2 SMNVEV (reference sequence). The V gene lost 7 bases and the J gene lost 6 bases, with 12 bases spanning the gap. The CDR3: CASTTGGNGYTF. The CDR3 region has the DNA TGTGCCAGCACTACGGGGGGTAATGGCTACACCTTC.

This clone has a single count. The V call is TRBV2, the J call TRBJ1-2, with D possibly matching TRBD1 (6 bases). The V gene's germline CDR1 is SNHLY and CDR2 FYNNEI. There are 15 residues in the CDR3. Trimming shortened V by 6 bases and J by 10 bases, and 24 bases separated the two germline ends. CDR3 bases: TGTGCCAGCAGGATGACAGGACCCGCCTCGTGGACCTACACCTTC. Amino acids: CASRMTGPASWTYTF.